This TCR beta chain was identified in a study of blood T cell repertoires in COVID-19. For the study at large: Samples came from the United States, Italy and Spain, spanning acute and convalescent COVID-19. T cells, B-cell-depleted T cells, or PBMCs provided the cDNA or gDNA that served as material.

Donors of Cohort 3 who recovered were those that had two negative PCRs, clearance, or symptom resolution. The germline V gene encodes CDR1 SQVTM and CDR2 ANQGSEA. The CDR3 contains 16 residues. Between the trimmed V and J ends, which lost 3 bases and 7 bases, there was a span of 22 bases. Per the authors' pipeline: Amplified reference gene primers provided the basis for estimating nucleated cell counts. Produced via immunoSEQ multiplex PCR; TCRdb's table is partial and in-frame only. D and trimming were read from the DNA, whereas the V and J calls and clone size are those reported in that table. The repertoire holds approximately 320,000 clones, with about 88% as singletons.

This sequence joins TRBV29-1 and TRBJ2-1, with a tentative D call TRBD2 (5 bases). The clonotype originates from a man in his sixties who had recovered from COVID-19. The sample taken for sequencing was PBMCs or T cells enriched from blood (not recorded which). As DNA, the CDR3 is TGCAGCGTTGAGGACGCCCGGGATTACCGCGGGAATGAGCAGTTCTTC. It translates to CSVEDARDYRGNEQFF.